The 9 T cell receptor beta chains presented below share a single source sample, sequenced in a study of PD-L1 blockade in urothelial cancer. Documented time point: peripheral blood 6 weeks after treatment start. Assay used: immunoSEQ multiplex PCR; TCRdb lists only in-frame clones, some missing. The data show about 120,000 clones, around 86% seen once. Sequencing used PBMCs, obtained around atezolizumab (anti-PD-L1) treatment. The receptors derive from a man aged 50-59 years with urothelial cancer.

This chain links TRBV28 with TRBJ2-5; D gene ambiguous. The CDR3 has 14 amino acids. Germline values: CDR1 MDHEN, CDR2 SYDVKM. The V gene lost 5 bases and the J gene lost 5 bases, with 15 bases spanning the gap. CDR3: CASSPRLSGETQYF. The CDR3 DNA is TGTGCCAGCAGTCCTCGTCTCTCCGGGGAGACCCAGTACTTC.

V gene TRBV28 combines with J gene TRBJ1-2; 12 bases align to TRBD1. This CDR3 has 17 amino acids. The germline CDR1 and CDR2 sequences are MDHEN and SYDVKM. The junction had 18 bases not matched to a gene; V was cut back by 8 bases and J by 8 bases. CDR3 in amino acids: CASAYYGTGGAGGGYTF. The CDR3 DNA reads TGTGCCAGCGCTTATTACGGGACAGGGGGCGCCGGGGGGGGCTACACCTTC.

The chain has TRBV6-1 and TRBJ1-2; 10 nucleotides match TRBD1. The CDR3 is made up of 15 amino acids. V trimming: 2 bases; J trimming: 5 bases; junction bases outside the gene matches: 5. Germline V gene data show CDR1 as MNHNS and CDR2 as SASEGT. As DNA, the CDR3 is TGTGCCAGCAGTGAATGGGGACAGGGGTGGTATGGCTACACCTTC. This sequence encodes CASSEWGQGWYGYTF.

The chain couples TRBV23-1 to TRBJ1-2; D uncertain. TRBV23-1 is recorded as an ORF, its role being uncertain. The CDR3 runs 10 residues. Trimming left V 4 bases short and J 9 bases short, with 6 bases between. CDR3 in DNA: TGCGCCAGCAGTCGGGCTTGCTACACCTTC. Translated: CASSRACYTF.

The gene calls are TRBV18 and TRBJ1-1; D possibly corresponds to TRBD1 (6 bases). The CDR3 runs 13 residues. CDR1 KGHSH and CDR2 LQKENI come from the germline V gene. Trimming removed 5 bases at V and 3 bases at J, with 10 bases between. The CDR3 region has the DNA TGTGCCAGCTCAAACAACAGGGACACTGAAGCTTTCTTT. Translating gives CASSNNRDTEAFF.

The V call is TRBV19, the J call TRBJ2-7, with 11 nucleotides matching TRBD1. V lost 6 bases, J lost 1 base, and 5 bases stayed unmatched. The V gene's germline CDR1 is LNHDA and CDR2 SQIVND (reference sequence). The CDR3 extends over 15 amino acids. DNA of the CDR3: TGTGCCAGTAGCGCGGGGACAGGGGGTTCCTACGAGCAGTACTTC. Protein product: CASSAGTGGSYEQYF.

V usage is TRBV2 and J usage is TRBJ2-7; TRBD1 agrees at 9 bases. The trim removed 6 bases at V and 0 bases at J, leaving 3 bases unmatched. The CDR3 covers 14 residues. Germline loops: CDR1 SNHLY, CDR2 FYNNEI. The CDR3 DNA follows: TGTGCCAGCAGGGTACAGGGGGCCTCCTACGAGCAGTACTTC. This gives the protein CASRVQGASYEQYF. The variable domain in full, with the rest retrieved from reference TRBV2 and TRBJ2-7, is EPEVTQTPSHQVTQMGQEVILRCVPISNHLYFYWYRQILGQKVEFLVSFYNNEISEKSEIFDDQFSVERPDGSNFTLKIRSTKLEDSAMYFCASRVQGASYEQYFGPGTRLTVT.

The gene calls are TRBV7-8 and TRBJ2-1; unclear D gene. This CDR3 contains 15 residues. Germline loops: CDR1 SGHVS, CDR2 FQNEAQ. V gave up 3 bases and J gave up 0 bases, with 9 bases separating them. The CDR3 DNA follows: TGTGCCAGCAGCTTTAGGAGAAGCTCCTACAATGAGCAGTTCTTC. It codes for CASSFRRSSYNEQFF.

This rearrangement joins TRBV7-6 to TRBJ2-7, with TRBD2 matching over 13 bases. Germline V lookup: CDR1 SGHVS, CDR2 FNYEAQ. This CDR3 is 15 amino acids long. With V trimmed by 4 bases and J by 2 bases, 2 bases remained unmatched. Here the CDR3 DNA reads TGTGCCAGCAGCTATGGGACTAGCGGGACCTACGAGCAGTACTTC. This translates into CASSYGTSGTYEQYF. Using reference TRBV7-6 and TRBJ2-7 for the parts outside the CDR3, the full variable domain is GAGVSQSPRYKVTKRGQDVALRCDPISGHVSLYWYRQALGQGPEFLTYFNYEAQQDKSGLPNDRFSAERPEGSISTLTIQRTEQRDSAMYRCASSYGTSGTYEQYFGPGTRLTVT.